This passage covers 8 T cell receptor beta chains from one sample sequenced in a study of CD8 T cells in Susac syndrome. RNA amounts of roughly 0.45 to 1 ug underwent reverse transcription with random hexamers. TCRdb reanalysed the immunoSEQ multiplex PCR reads using MiXCR and keeps one entry per CDR3 protein. The sample carries 150,000 to 200,000 distinct CDR3 sequences, approximately 94% recorded once. The material sequenced was CD4+ T cells from PBMCs. These receptors originate from a human donor with multiple sclerosis.

The chain links TRBV5-1 to TRBJ1-1; no clear D gene. Germline lookup yields CDR1 SGHRS and CDR2 YFSETQ. Trimming cost V 0 bases and J 0 bases, with 12 bases left between them. This CDR3 is 16 amino acids long. The DNA of the CDR3 is TGCGCCAGCAGCTTGGATCCCTCTATGATGAACACTGAAGCTTTCTTT. Residues: CASSLDPSMMNTEAFF.

The chain employs TRBV7-8 and TRBJ1-2; D is possibly TRBD1 (6 bases). This CDR3 comprises 16 residues. The germline V gene has CDR1 SGHVS and CDR2 FQNEAQ. V shed 0 bases and J shed 4 bases, with 15 bases lying between them. This chain's CDR3 is CASSLAELGHSYGYTF. DNA of the CDR3: TGTGCCAGCAGCTTAGCGGAGCTGGGACATTCCTATGGCTACACCTTC. Complete variable domain (other parts from reference TRBV7-8 and TRBJ1-2): GAGVSQSPRYKVAKRGQDVALRCDPISGHVSLFWYQQALGQGPEFLTYFQNEAQLDKSGLPSDRFFAERPEGSVSTLKIQRTQQEDSAVYLCASSLAELGHSYGYTFGSGTRLTVV.

The chain joins TRBV15 to TRBJ2-3; the match to TRBD2 covers 9 bases. Per germline, CDR1 LNHNV and CDR2 YYDKDF (reference sequence). V lost 5 bases, J lost 4 bases, and 7 bases stayed unmatched. The length of the CDR3 is 15 residues. CDR3: CATSSWTSEADTQYF. The CDR3 DNA follows: TGTGCCACCAGCTCCTGGACTAGCGAGGCAGATACGCAGTATTTT.

The rearrangement joins TRBV10-3 to TRBJ2-5; D is undetermined. The CDR3 spans 13 residues. V lost 6 bases and J lost 1, with 9 bases in between. Germline CDR1 reads ENHRY; CDR2 reads SYGVKD. The CDR3 loop is CAIRKEIQETQYF. As DNA, the CDR3 is TGTGCCATCAGGAAGGAGATCCAAGAGACCCAGTACTTC.

The J gene is TRBJ2-7, the V gene TRBV19; D is perhaps TRBD2 (7 bases). Trimming took 3 bases from V and 10 from J, leaving 13 bases between them. Germline CDR1 LNHDA, CDR2 SQIVND (reference sequence). CDR3 length equals 12 residues. The CDR3 DNA reads TGTGCCAGTAGTATGGCCAGCGGGACACAGTACTTC. It specifies CASSMASGTQYF.

The V call is TRBV4-3, the J call TRBJ2-1; 10 positions agree with TRBD2. The junction had 4 bases not matched to a gene; V was cut back by 2 bases and J by 3 bases. The germline CDR1 and CDR2 sequences are LGHNA and YSLEER. The CDR3 runs to 16 residues. The CDR3 coding sequence is TGCGCCAGCAGCCAAATAGCGGGAGGATTCTACAATGAGCAGTTCTTC. Translation gives CASSQIAGGFYNEQFF.

The rearrangement links TRBV5-1 to TRBJ2-6; TRBD1 might be the D (5 bases). Germline CDR1 and CDR2: SGHRS and YFSETQ. The CDR3 has 15 residues. Trimming cost V 5 bases and J 6 bases, with 15 bases left between them. The CDR3 DNA follows: TGCGCCAGCAGTCCAGACAGCCCATCGGCCAACGTCCTGACTTTC. Encoded protein: CASSPDSPSANVLTF.

This chain joins TRBV5-8 and TRBJ1-2; TRBD1 is a possible D gene (5 bases). The CDR3 has 15 residues. V was pared by 4 bases and J by 4 bases, with 17 bases between. CDR1 is SGHTS, CDR2 YDEGEE, per germline. CDR3 DNA: TGTGCCAGCAGCCGGGGCTCTTTCCCAGCCTATGGCTACACCTTC. Its protein product is CASSRGSFPAYGYTF.